Below, 19 T cell receptor beta chains from the same sample are listed, as sequenced in a study of blood T cell repertoires in COVID-19. The data were produced by immunoSEQ multiplex PCR, yet TCRdb's version contains in-frame clones alone and is incomplete. In the table there are 300,000 or so clones, 70% to 90% of which are singletons. Specimen: PBMCs or T cells enriched from blood (not recorded which). The receptor source for this set is a woman under 30 who had recovered from COVID-19.

This chain links TRBV24-1 with TRBJ1-2; D not resolved. This CDR3 is built from 13 residues. The germline V and J ends were trimmed by 2 bases and 1 base, with 4 bases remaining between them. In germline, CDR1 is KGHDR, CDR2 SFDVKD. CDR3 nucleotide sequence: TGTGCCACCAGTGATTCCATTAACTATGGCTACACCTTC. Translation: CATSDSINYGYTF.

This chain uses TRBV2 with TRBJ1-6; 11 bases match TRBD1. The CDR3 is 15 amino acids. CDR1 is SNHLY, CDR2 FYNNEI, per germline. J lost 10 bases, V lost 4 bases, and 6 bases had no gene match. The CDR3 loop reads CASSGTGGAGSPLHF. The CDR3 DNA is TGTGCCAGCAGTGGGACAGGGGGCGCAGGGTCACCCCTCCACTTT. Variable domain in full (rest from reference TRBV2 and TRBJ1-6): EPEVTQTPSHQVTQMGQEVILRCVPISNHLYFYWYRQILGQKVEFLVSFYNNEISEKSEIFDDQFSVERPDGSNFTLKIRSTKLEDSAMYFCASSGTGGAGSPLHFGNGTRLTVT.

The gene calls are TRBV4-2 and TRBJ2-7; D unclear. Germline-derived CDR1 and CDR2 are LGHNA and YNFKEQ. This CDR3 comprises 12 residues. Trimming cost V 0 bases and J 6 bases, with 6 bases left between them. Here the CDR3 reads CASSQDPSEQYF. The CDR3 nucleotides read TGTGCCAGCAGCCAAGACCCATCCGAGCAGTACTTC.

DNA for the CDR3: TGTGCCAGCAGCCCAGCCACAGGTGGGGACACTGAAGCTTTCTTT. Its translation is CASSPATGGDTEAFF. J is TRBJ1-1 and V is TRBV3-1 (or the pseudogene TRBV3-2), with a possible D match to TRBD1 (5 bases). V gave up 4 bases and J gave up 3 bases, with 15 bases separating them. The CDR3 has 15 residues. Germline-derived CDR1 and CDR2 are LGHDT and YNNKEL (reference sequence).

This chain joins TRBV3-1 (or the pseudogene TRBV3-2) and TRBJ2-7; 8 bases fit TRBD1. The CDR3 is 17 residues long. CDR1 is LGHDT and CDR2 is YNNKEL in the germline V gene (reference sequence). The J segment lost 4 bases and the V segment lost 2 bases, leaving 13 bases of the junction unmatched. CDR3 coding DNA: TGTGCCAGCAGCCAATCTACCGGGACAGGAATTTTTTACGAGCAGTACTTC. Translation: CASSQSTGTGIFYEQYF.

The gene calls are TRBV3-1 (or the pseudogene TRBV3-2) and TRBJ2-1, with no clear D. The CDR3 has 14 amino acids. The V and J ends lost 4 bases and 0 bases respectively, with 7 bases between them. Germline values: CDR1 LGHDT, CDR2 YNNKEL (reference sequence). CDR3 sequence reads: CASSPLRSYNEQFF. For the CDR3, the DNA is TGTGCCAGCAGCCCACTACGCTCCTACAATGAGCAGTTCTTC.

Concerning this clone itself: Distinct nucleotide sequences in the sample also encode this CDR3. This CDR3 reads CASSPGRVDQPQHF. CDR3 coding DNA: TGCGCCAGCAGCCCCGGCCGGGTTGATCAGCCCCAGCATTTT. The genes are TRBV10-2 and TRBJ1-5; no clear D. The CDR3 runs 14 residues. Trimming removed 6 bases from V and 5 bases from J, with 14 bases in between. Germline CDR1 is WSHSY and CDR2 is SAAADI.

The rearrangement joins TRBV28 to TRBJ1-5; TRBD1 matches 8 bases. J gave up 5 bases and V 3 bases, and 6 bases lay outside the gene matches. The germline gives CDR1 MDHEN, CDR2 SYDVKM. This CDR3 comprises 15 residues. The chain's CDR3 is CASSLGTGPHQPQHF. In DNA form, the CDR3 reads TGTGCCAGCAGTTTGGGGACAGGCCCGCATCAGCCCCAGCATTTT.

This rearrangement joins TRBV19 to TRBJ1-1; the match to TRBD1 covers 8 bases. V dropped 9 bases and J dropped 5; count of bases not matched to a gene: 8. The CDR3 extends over 13 amino acids. Germline V gene sequence: CDR1 LNHDA, CDR2 SQIVND (reference sequence). The CDR3 DNA reads TGTGCCAGCGTCAGGGGGCCGGGGACTGAAGCTTTCTTT. Its protein product is CASVRGPGTEAFF.

The chain carries TRBV14 and TRBJ1-4, with 8 bases aligning to TRBD1. Germline V CDR1 and CDR2: SGHDN, FVKESK. Trimming took 4 bases from V and 7 from J; bases not matched to a gene: 5. This CDR3 is 14 amino acids long. This CDR3 reads CASSPGQGGEKLFF. CDR3 DNA sequence: TGTGCCAGCAGCCCAGGACAGGGTGGTGAAAAACTGTTTTTT.

The chain couples TRBV7-9 to TRBJ2-1; 10 bases fit TRBD2. Germline CDR1 is SEHNR and CDR2 is FQNEAQ (reference sequence). CDR3 size: 16 residues. Trimming cost V 2 bases and J 6 bases; bases outside gene matches: 7. CDR3 sequence (DNA): TGTGCCAGCAGCTTACCGGCTAGCGGGAGTGCCAATGAGCAGTTCTTC. Its translation: CASSLPASGSANEQFF. Based on the CDR3 plus reference TRBV7-9 and TRBJ2-1, the full variable domain is DTGVSQNPRHKITKRGQNVTFRCDPISEHNRLYWYRQTLGQGPEFLTYFQNEAQLEKSRLLSDRFSAERPKGSFSTLEIQRTEQGDSAMYLCASSLPASGSANEQFFGPGTRLTVL.

This clone was detected only once. The V and J genes are TRBV20-1 and TRBJ1-5; D may be TRBD1 (5 bases). CDR1 is DFQATT, CDR2 SNEGSKA, per germline (reference sequence). With 3 bases removed from V and 5 bases from J, the gap between germline ends came to 14 bases. This CDR3 region has 14 residues. The DNA for the CDR3 is TGCAGTGCTAGTCCGGATTGGGGCCATCAGCCCCAGCATTTT. Translated: CSASPDWGHQPQHF.

This clone was seen once. CDR3: CASSQRSRDAFF. The CDR3, as DNA: TGTGCCAGCAGCCAGCGGTCCCGTGATGCTTTCTTT. This chain connects TRBV3-1 (or the pseudogene TRBV3-2) to TRBJ1-1, with D hard to call. The germline CDR1 and CDR2 sequences are LGHDT and YNNKEL (reference sequence). This CDR3 region has 12 residues. V shed 3 bases and J shed 11 bases, with 13 bases lying between them.

The chain uses TRBV6-6 and TRBJ2-1, with 9 positions matching TRBD2. The CDR3 sequence is 16 residues long. Germline V lookup: CDR1 MNHNY, CDR2 SVGAGI (reference sequence). Trimming removed 2 bases from V and 3 bases from J; junction bases left unmatched: 5. The CDR3 reads CASSYAGAGGYNEQFF. Written as DNA, the CDR3 is TGTGCCAGCAGTTACGCGGGAGCGGGAGGCTACAATGAGCAGTTCTTC.

This clone has more than one count but fewer than ten. V is TRBV19 and J is TRBJ2-7; TRBD2 matches at 9 bases. V gave up 3 bases and J gave up 3 bases; unmatched junction bases: 9. The germline V gene encodes CDR1 LNHDA and CDR2 SQIVND (reference sequence). The CDR3 extends over 16 amino acids. The CDR3 coding sequence is TGTGCCAGTAGTATTCGGGTGGAAGCGGGGGGCTACGAGCAGTACTTC. Protein product: CASSIRVEAGGYEQYF.

V and J are TRBV4-2 and TRBJ2-5; TRBD2 matches at 8 bases. In germline, CDR1 is LGHNA, CDR2 YNFKEQ. The trim removed 0 bases at V and 2 bases at J, leaving 11 bases unmatched. This CDR3 comprises 18 residues. The CDR3 DNA reads as TGTGCCAGCAGCCAAGATTTGGCGGGGGGCCCCCAACAAGAGACCCAGTACTTC. This translates into CASSQDLAGGPQQETQYF.

The sample holds a few counts of this clone. The chain is built from TRBV2 and TRBJ2-2; TRBD2 is a possible D gene (5 bases). Deletions cut 4 bases from V and 6 bases from J, with 9 bases between. The CDR3 totals 13 residues. CDR1 and CDR2 (germline): SNHLY, FYNNEI. The DNA for the CDR3 is TGTGCCAGCAGTGGGCTGAGGGCCGGGGAGCTGTTTTTT. This codes for CASSGLRAGELFF. The full variable domain, in which reference TRBV2 and TRBJ2-2 provide the parts outside the CDR3, is EPEVTQTPSHQVTQMGQEVILRCVPISNHLYFYWYRQILGQKVEFLVSFYNNEISEKSEIFDDQFSVERPDGSNFTLKIRSTKLEDSAMYFCASSGLRAGELFFGEGSRLTVL.

The J gene is TRBJ1-1, the V gene TRBV10-1; D is uncertain. The CDR3 spans 14 residues. The V gene lost 6 bases and the J gene lost 3 bases, with 14 bases spanning the gap. Germline-derived CDR1 and CDR2 are WNHNN and SYGVQD (reference sequence). The CDR3 spells CASSEGPGYTEAFF. As DNA, the CDR3 is TGCGCCAGCAGCGAAGGGCCGGGGTACACTGAAGCTTTCTTT.

The rearrangement joins TRBV2 to TRBJ2-2, with D possibly matching TRBD1 (6 bases). The CDR3 has 15 residues. The V end lost 6 bases, the J end lost 4 bases, and 15 bases lay between the germline ends. The germline gives CDR1 SNHLY, CDR2 FYNNEI. The CDR3 sequence is CASSPDSLVTGELFF. CDR3 bases: TGTGCCAGCAGCCCGGACAGTCTCGTCACCGGGGAGCTGTTTTTT.